This record concerns one T cell receptor (beta chain) sequence. The J segment lost 7 bases and the V segment lost 6 bases, leaving 3 bases of the junction unmatched. The CDR3 contains 14 residues. From germline, CDR1 is SGHTS and CDR2 YDEGEE. This sample is part of a study of blood T cell repertoires in COVID-19. For the study at large: Sites across the United States, Italy and Spain contributed samples from acute and convalescent COVID-19. The analysed material was cDNA or gDNA that came from T cells, B-cell-depleted T cells, or PBMCs.

Source study methods: Amplifying reference gene primers gave estimates of nucleated cell counts. This table comes from immunoSEQ multiplex PCR, and its TCRdb copy is limited to in-frame clones, with some not included. V, J and clone size reflect that table, while D and trimming were determined from the DNA. The table records about half a million clones, roughly 85% of them present only once. The origin of this receptor is a human donor in a cohort sampled during active COVID-19. The source material was peripheral blood. This chain links TRBV5-8 with TRBJ2-2; TRBD2 agrees at 13 bases. CDR3 protein: CASTGLAGVGELFF. As DNA, the CDR3 is TGTGCCAGCACCGGACTAGCGGGAGTCGGGGAGCTGTTTTTT.